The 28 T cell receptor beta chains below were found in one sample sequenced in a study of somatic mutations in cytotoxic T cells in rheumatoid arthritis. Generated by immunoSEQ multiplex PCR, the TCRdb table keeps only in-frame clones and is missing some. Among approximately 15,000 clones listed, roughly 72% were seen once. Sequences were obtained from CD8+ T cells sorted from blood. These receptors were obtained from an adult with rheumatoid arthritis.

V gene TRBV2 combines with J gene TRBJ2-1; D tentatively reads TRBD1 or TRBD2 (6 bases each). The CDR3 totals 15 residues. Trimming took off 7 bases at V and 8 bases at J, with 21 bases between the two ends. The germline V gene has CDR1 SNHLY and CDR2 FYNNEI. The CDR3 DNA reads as TGTGCCAGCATGAGGGGGGCTAGAAGAGGCGATGAGCAGTTCTTC. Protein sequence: CASMRGARRGDEQFF. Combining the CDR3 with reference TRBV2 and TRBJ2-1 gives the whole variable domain EPEVTQTPSHQVTQMGQEVILRCVPISNHLYFYWYRQILGQKVEFLVSFYNNEISEKSEIFDDQFSVERPDGSNFTLKIRSTKLEDSAMYFCASMRGARRGDEQFFGPGTRLTVL.

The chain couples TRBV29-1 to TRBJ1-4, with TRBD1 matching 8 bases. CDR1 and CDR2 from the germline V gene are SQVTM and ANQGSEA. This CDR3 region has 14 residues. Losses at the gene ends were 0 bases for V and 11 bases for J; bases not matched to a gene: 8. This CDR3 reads CSVEDLAGGGKLFF. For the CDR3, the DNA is TGCAGCGTTGAAGATCTGGCAGGGGGCGGGAAACTGTTTTTT. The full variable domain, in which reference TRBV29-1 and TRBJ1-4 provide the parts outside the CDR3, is SAVISQKPSRDICQRGTSLTIQCQVDSQVTMMFWYRQQPGQSLTLIATANQGSEATYESGFVIDKFPISRPNLTFSTLTVSNMSPEDSSIYLCSVEDLAGGGKLFFGSGTQLSVL.

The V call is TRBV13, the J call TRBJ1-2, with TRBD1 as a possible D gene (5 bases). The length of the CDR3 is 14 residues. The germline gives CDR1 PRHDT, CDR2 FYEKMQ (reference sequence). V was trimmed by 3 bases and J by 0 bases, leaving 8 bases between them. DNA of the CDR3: TGTGCCAGCAGCTTCGGGGGTACTAACTATGGCTACACCTTC. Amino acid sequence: CASSFGGTNYGYTF.

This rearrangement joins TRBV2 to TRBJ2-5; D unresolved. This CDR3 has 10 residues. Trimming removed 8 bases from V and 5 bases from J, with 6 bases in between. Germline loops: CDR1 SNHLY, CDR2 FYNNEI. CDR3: CASGVETQYF. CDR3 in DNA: TGTGCCAGCGGGGTGGAGACCCAGTACTTC.

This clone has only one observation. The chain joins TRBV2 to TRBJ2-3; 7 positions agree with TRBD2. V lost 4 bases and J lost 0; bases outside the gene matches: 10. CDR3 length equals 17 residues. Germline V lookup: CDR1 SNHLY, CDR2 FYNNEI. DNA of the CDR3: TGTGCCAGCAGTGTAGCCGGACTAGTGAGTAGCACAGATACGCAGTATTTT. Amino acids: CASSVAGLVSSTDTQYF.

CDR3 nucleotides: TGTGCCAGCGGAGGCGGGGGGCTGACCAAAAACATTCAGTACTTC. Encoded protein: CASGGGGLTKNIQYF. The rearrangement links TRBV2 to TRBJ2-4, with TRBD2 matching 8 bases. The trim removed 8 bases at V and 2 bases at J, leaving 8 bases unmatched. Germline CDR1 SNHLY, CDR2 FYNNEI. CDR3 size: 15 residues.

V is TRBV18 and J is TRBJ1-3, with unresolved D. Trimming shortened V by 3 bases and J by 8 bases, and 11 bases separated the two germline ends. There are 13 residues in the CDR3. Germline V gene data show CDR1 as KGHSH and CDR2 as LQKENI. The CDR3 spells CASSPGHGDTIYF. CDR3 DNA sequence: TGTGCCAGCTCACCGGGTCACGGGGACACCATATATTTT.

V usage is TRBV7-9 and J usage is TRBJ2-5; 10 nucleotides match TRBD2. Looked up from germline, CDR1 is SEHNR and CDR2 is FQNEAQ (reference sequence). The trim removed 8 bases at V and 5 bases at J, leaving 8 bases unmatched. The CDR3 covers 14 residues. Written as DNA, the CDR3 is TGTGCCAGCCTCGGACTAGCGGAGTGGGAGACCCAGTACTTC. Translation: CASLGLAEWETQYF.

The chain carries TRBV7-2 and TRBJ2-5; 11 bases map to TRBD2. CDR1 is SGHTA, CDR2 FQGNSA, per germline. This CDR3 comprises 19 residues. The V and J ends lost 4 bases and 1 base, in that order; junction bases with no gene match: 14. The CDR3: CASSYSWETSGGPQETQYF. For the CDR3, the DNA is TGTGCCAGCAGCTATAGCTGGGAAACTAGCGGGGGCCCCCAAGAGACCCAGTACTTC. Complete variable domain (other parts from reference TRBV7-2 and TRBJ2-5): GAGVSQSPSNKVTEKGKDVELRCDPISGHTALYWYRQSLGQGLEFLIYFQGNSAPDKSGLPSDRFSAERTGGSVSTLTIQRTQQEDSAVYLCASSYSWETSGGPQETQYFGPGTRLLVL.

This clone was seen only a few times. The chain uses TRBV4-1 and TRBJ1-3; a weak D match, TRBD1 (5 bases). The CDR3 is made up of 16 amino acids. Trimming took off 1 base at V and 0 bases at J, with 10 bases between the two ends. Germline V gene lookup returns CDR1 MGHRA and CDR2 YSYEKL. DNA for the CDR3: TGCGCCAGCAGCCAAGGGGCGGGGGGCTCTGGAAACACCATATATTTT. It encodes CASSQGAGGSGNTIYF.

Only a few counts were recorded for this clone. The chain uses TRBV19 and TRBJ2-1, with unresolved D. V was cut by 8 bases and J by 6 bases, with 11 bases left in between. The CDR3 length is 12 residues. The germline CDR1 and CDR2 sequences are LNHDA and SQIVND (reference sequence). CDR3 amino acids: CASSDLSNEQFF. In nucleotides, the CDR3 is TGTGCCAGTTCAGATTTGAGCAATGAGCAGTTCTTC.

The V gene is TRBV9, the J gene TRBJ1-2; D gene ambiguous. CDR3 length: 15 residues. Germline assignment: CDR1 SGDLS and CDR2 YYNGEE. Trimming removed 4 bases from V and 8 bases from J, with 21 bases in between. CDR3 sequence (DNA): TGTGCCAGCAGCCCCACCCTCAATCCTTTAGAGGGCTACACCTTC. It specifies CASSPTLNPLEGYTF. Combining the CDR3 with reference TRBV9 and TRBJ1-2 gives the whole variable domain DSGVTQTPKHLITATGQRVTLRCSPRSGDLSVYWYQQSLDQGLQFLIQYYNGEERAKGNILERFSAQQFPDLHSELNLSSLELGDSALYFCASSPTLNPLEGYTFGSGTRLTVV.

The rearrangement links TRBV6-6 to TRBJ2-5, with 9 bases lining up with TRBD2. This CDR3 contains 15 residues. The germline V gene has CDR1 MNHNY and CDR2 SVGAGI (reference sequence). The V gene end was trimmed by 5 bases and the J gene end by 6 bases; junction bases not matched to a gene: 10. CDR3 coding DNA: TGTGCCAGCAGTGTCGGTAGCGGGGGCAGGAAGACCCAGTACTTC. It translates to CASSVGSGGRKTQYF.

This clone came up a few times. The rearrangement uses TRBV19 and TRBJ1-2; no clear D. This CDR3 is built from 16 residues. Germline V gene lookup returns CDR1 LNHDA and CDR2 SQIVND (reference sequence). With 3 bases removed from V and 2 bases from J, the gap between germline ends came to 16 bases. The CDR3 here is CASSIPLTDPNYGYTF. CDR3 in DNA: TGTGCCAGTAGTATCCCCTTAACGGACCCAAACTATGGCTACACCTTC.

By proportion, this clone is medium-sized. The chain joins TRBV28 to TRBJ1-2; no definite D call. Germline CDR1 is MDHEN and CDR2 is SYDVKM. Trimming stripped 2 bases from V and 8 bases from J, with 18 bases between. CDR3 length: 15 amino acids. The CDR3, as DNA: TGTGCCAGCAGTTTACGCTCTTACGGGCTCGGAGGCTACACCTTC. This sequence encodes CASSLRSYGLGGYTF.

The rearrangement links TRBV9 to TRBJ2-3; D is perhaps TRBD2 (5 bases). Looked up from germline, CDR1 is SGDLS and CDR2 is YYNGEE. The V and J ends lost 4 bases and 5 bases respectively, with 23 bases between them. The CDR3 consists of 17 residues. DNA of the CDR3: TGTGCCAGCAGCCCCGGGGAAGGATGGGGTCGGGAAGATACGCAGTATTTT. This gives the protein CASSPGEGWGREDTQYF.

CDR3: CSVPILYTGELFF. The CDR3 nucleotides are TGCAGCGTTCCAATCTTATACACCGGGGAGCTGTTTTTT. V is TRBV29-1 and J is TRBJ2-2; D unresolved. Looked up from germline, CDR1 is SQVTM and CDR2 is ANQGSEA. The CDR3 has 13 residues. V was trimmed by 5 bases and J by 3 bases, leaving 10 bases between them.

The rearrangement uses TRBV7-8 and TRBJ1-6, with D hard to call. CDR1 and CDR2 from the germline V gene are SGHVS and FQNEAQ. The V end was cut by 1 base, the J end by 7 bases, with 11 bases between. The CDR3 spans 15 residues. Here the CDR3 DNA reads TGTGCCAGCAGCTTAGGAGTCAGCGGGAATTCACCCCTCCACTTT. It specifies CASSLGVSGNSPLHF.

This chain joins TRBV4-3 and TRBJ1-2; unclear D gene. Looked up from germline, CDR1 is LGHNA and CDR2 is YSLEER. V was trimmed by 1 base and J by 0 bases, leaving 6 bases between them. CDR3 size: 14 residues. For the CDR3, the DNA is TGCGCCAGCAGCCAAGCCATGTCTAACTATGGCTACACCTTC. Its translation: CASSQAMSNYGYTF.

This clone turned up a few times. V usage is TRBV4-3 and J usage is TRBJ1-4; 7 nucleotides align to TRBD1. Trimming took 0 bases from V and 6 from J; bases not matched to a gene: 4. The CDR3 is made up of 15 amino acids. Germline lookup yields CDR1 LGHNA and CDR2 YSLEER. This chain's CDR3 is CASSQDDRVDEKLFF. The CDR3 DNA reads TGCGCCAGCAGCCAAGATGACAGGGTAGATGAAAAACTGTTTTTT.

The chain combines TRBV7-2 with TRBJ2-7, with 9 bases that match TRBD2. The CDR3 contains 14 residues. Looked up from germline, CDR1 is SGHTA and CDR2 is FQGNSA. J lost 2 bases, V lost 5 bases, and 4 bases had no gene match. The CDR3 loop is CASSLSGGAYEQYF. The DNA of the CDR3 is TGTGCCAGCAGCCTTAGCGGGGGCGCCTACGAGCAGTACTTC. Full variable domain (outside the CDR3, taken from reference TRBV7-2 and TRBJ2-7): GAGVSQSPSNKVTEKGKDVELRCDPISGHTALYWYRQSLGQGLEFLIYFQGNSAPDKSGLPSDRFSAERTGGSVSTLTIQRTQQEDSAVYLCASSLSGGAYEQYFGPGTRLTVT.

The CDR3 loop reads CASSFGSYSGANVLTF. In DNA form, the CDR3 reads TGTGCCAGCAGCTTTGGGTCGTACTCTGGGGCCAACGTCCTGACTTTC. The chain joins TRBV5-6 to TRBJ2-6; the D is unclear. V shed 2 bases and J shed 0 bases, with 9 bases lying between them. Germline V gene data show CDR1 as SGHDT and CDR2 as YYEEEE. The CDR3 runs to 16 residues.

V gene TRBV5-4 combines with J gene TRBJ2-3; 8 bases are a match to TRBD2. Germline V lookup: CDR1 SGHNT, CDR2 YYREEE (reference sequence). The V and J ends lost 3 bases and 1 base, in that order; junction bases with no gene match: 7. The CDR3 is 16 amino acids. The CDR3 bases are TGTGCCAGCAGCTCCACGGGGGGGCCCGGCACAGATACGCAGTATTTT. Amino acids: CASSSTGGPGTDTQYF.

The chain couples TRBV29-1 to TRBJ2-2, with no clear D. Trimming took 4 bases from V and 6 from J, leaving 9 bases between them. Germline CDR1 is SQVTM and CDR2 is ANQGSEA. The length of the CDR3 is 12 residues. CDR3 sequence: CSVVAEAGELFF. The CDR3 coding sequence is TGCAGCGTTGTGGCTGAGGCCGGGGAGCTGTTTTTT.

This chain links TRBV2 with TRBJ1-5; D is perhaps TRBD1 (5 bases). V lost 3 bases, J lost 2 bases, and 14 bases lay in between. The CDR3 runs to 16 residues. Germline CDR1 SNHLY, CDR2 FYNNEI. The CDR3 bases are TGTGCCAGCAGTGAGCCGCACCGGGGGGGCAATCAGCCCCAGCATTTT. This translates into CASSEPHRGGNQPQHF.

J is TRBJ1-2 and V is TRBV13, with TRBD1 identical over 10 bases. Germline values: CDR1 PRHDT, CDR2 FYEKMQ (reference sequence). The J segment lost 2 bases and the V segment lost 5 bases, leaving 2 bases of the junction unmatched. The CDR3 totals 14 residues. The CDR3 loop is CASSVGQGNYGYTF. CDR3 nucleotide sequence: TGTGCCAGCAGCGTGGGACAGGGGAACTATGGCTACACCTTC.

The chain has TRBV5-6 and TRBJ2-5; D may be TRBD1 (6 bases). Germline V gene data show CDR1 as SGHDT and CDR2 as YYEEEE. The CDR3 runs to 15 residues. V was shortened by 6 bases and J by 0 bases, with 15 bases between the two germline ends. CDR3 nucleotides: TGTGCCAGCAACCCTGCTTGGGGGCACCAAGAGACCCAGTACTTC. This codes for CASNPAWGHQETQYF.

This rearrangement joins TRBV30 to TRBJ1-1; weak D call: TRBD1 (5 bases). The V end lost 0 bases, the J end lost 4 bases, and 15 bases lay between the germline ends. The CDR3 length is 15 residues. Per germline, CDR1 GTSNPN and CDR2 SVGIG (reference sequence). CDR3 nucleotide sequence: TGTGCCTGGAGTGTACTTGGGGGTAGGGGCACTGAAGCTTTCTTT. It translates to CAWSVLGGRGTEAFF.